This T cell receptor beta chain appears in the sequencing data of a study of Ad26.COV2.S vaccination and SARS-CoV-2 variants. Study-wide context: Doses of Ad26.COV2.S were injected into muscle once or twice, 56 days apart. The study, taken as a whole, reports: From the TCR breadth and depth analyses, total T cell responses may have been underestimated. Substantial breadth was reportedly displayed by spike-specific CD8+ and CD4+ T cell responses after vaccination.

Note on this clone: Its antigen is as yet unknown.

The assay was immunoSEQ multiplex PCR, and TCRdb's table has in-frame clones only and misses some. The table lists around 300,000 clones, 85% to 90% of them singletons. The germline V gene encodes CDR1 GTSNPN and CDR2 SVGIG (reference sequence). CDR3 length: 13 amino acids. V lost 1 base to trimming and J lost 4 bases, with 8 bases between them. Described treatment: roughly 19 received Ad26.COV2.S at low or high dose, single or two shots; roughly 5 received placebo; per-sample allocation not given. The samples were gathered on day 63 after the first injection of vaccine or placebo. An Ad26 vector was used to express Wuhan-strain SARS-CoV-2 spike as the vaccine.

The V gene is TRBV30, the J gene TRBJ1-5; tentative D call: TRBD1 (5 bases). The sample consisted of peripheral blood, taken in a trial of Ad26.COV2.S vaccine versus placebo. The clonotype originates from a person aged 18-65 years who received the Ad26.COV2.S COVID-19 vaccine or a placebo. The CDR3 reads CAWSGDRNQPQHF. DNA of the CDR3: TGTGCCTGGAGTGGGGACCGAAATCAGCCCCAGCATTTT.